Listed here are 24 T cell receptor beta chains from one sample, sequenced in a study of CD8+ T cells in alopecia areata (dated by TCRdb to 2016 to 2018). Receptor libraries were prepared by the immunoSEQ multiplex PCR assay. For TCR sequencing, RNA was extracted from every sample and reverse transcribed into cDNA to serve as template. Sourced from immuneACCESS, this table was stored by TCRdb with only in-frame sequences that have V and J called. A share of the clones is absent; for the studies checked, an unresolved V gene accounts for under half, and the remainder has no known explanation. The table for this sample lists around 170,000 clones; 51% of them were counted only once. The ten largest clones take up around 10% of the sample. Per the publication, the treatment or condition label means: oral pan-JAK inhibitor, 5-10 mg twice daily. The starting material was CD8+ T cells sorted from blood, obtained around week 54, from a patient treated with tofacitinib. Receptor source: a human donor with alopecia areata.

The V gene is TRBV7-8, the J gene TRBJ2-5; D gene ambiguous. Germline CDR1 and CDR2: SGHVS and FQNEAQ. V dropped 3 bases and J dropped 1 base, with 9 bases sitting between them. This CDR3 has 14 amino acids. The chain's CDR3 is CASSFVFLQETQYF. DNA of the CDR3: TGTGCCAGCAGCTTTGTGTTCCTCCAAGAGACCCAGTACTTC.

This clone showed up just once. The rearrangement links TRBV29-1 to TRBJ2-5; the D is unclear. Looked up from germline, CDR1 is SQVTM and CDR2 is ANQGSEA. Trimming removed 5 bases at V and 3 bases at J, with 13 bases between. The CDR3 is 13 residues long. CDR3 in amino acids: CSVSSGPEETQYF. In DNA, the CDR3 is TGCAGCGTTTCATCCGGGCCCGAAGAGACCCAGTACTTC.

This clone was picked up a small number of times. V usage is TRBV29-1 and J usage is TRBJ2-7; TRBD2 is a possible D gene (5 bases). Germline CDR1 SQVTM, CDR2 ANQGSEA. V was trimmed by 4 bases and J by 3 bases, leaving 13 bases between them. The CDR3 is 13 amino acids. CDR3 amino acids: CSVAGGLGYEQYF. As DNA, the CDR3 is TGCAGCGTTGCAGGAGGACTGGGCTACGAGCAGTACTTC.

The chain combines TRBV9 with TRBJ1-1, with D unresolved. In germline, CDR1 is SGDLS, CDR2 YYNGEE. The CDR3 loop spans 12 amino acids. With 6 bases removed from V and 6 bases from J, the gap between germline ends came to 12 bases. CDR3 DNA sequence: TGTGCCAGCACATCAGGCGGTCCTGAAGCTTTCTTT. It translates to CASTSGGPEAFF.

This clone has only a few counts. The chain has TRBV6-6 and TRBJ2-2; 7 bases are a match to TRBD1. The CDR3 extends over 15 amino acids. Germline CDR1 MNHNY, CDR2 SVGAGI (reference sequence). Trimming cost V 2 bases and J 2 bases; bases outside gene matches: 2. CDR3 protein: CASSYGTENTGELFF. In DNA form, the CDR3 reads TGTGCCAGCAGTTACGGGACAGAAAACACCGGGGAGCTGTTTTTT.

This clone was seen at least ten times. This chain uses TRBV4-1 with TRBJ2-1; D gene uncertain. This CDR3 spans 13 amino acids. V gave up 6 bases and J gave up 6 bases, with 12 bases separating them. The germline gives CDR1 MGHRA, CDR2 YSYEKL. DNA of the CDR3: TGCGCCAGCAGTTTCTATCGAGGCAATGAGCAGTTCTTC. This sequence encodes CASSFYRGNEQFF.

This clone was seen a handful of times. The rearrangement links TRBV30 to TRBJ1-2, with a possible D match to TRBD1 (5 bases). V was clipped by 1 base and J by 0 bases, with 15 bases between them. The CDR3 is 16 amino acids. The germline V gene has CDR1 GTSNPN and CDR2 SVGIG (reference sequence). In nucleotides, the CDR3 is TGTGCCTGGAGTGGACCCCTTGAGACAGCTAACTATGGCTACACCTTC. This codes for CAWSGPLETANYGYTF.

This chain connects TRBV9 to TRBJ1-2; D is unresolved. From germline, CDR1 is SGDLS and CDR2 YYNGEE. V lost 1 base and J 7 bases, leaving 11 bases between the germline ends. The CDR3 has 13 residues. CDR3 amino acids: CASSVSATSGYTF. The DNA of the CDR3 is TGTGCCAGCAGCGTATCAGCTACCAGTGGCTACACCTTC.

This clone was found a few times. This chain's CDR3 is CASSYSPVLKYNEQFF. The CDR3, as DNA: TGTGCCAGCAGTTATTCCCCCGTACTAAAGTACAATGAGCAGTTCTTC. The V call is TRBV6-9, the J call TRBJ2-1; D unresolved. This CDR3 has 16 amino acids. Per the germline V gene, CDR1 is MNHGY and CDR2 is SVAAGI. Trimming removed 0 bases at V and 4 bases at J, with 13 bases between.

A few counts support this clone. V gene TRBV5-4 combines with J gene TRBJ2-5; tentative D call: TRBD2 (5 bases). Germline-derived CDR1 and CDR2 are SGHNT and YYREEE (reference sequence). Between the trimmed V and J ends, which lost 2 bases and 2 bases, there was a span of 10 bases. The length of the CDR3 is 14 residues. Here the CDR3 DNA reads TGTGCCAGCAGCTTCCGGACTGCTCAAGAGACCCAGTACTTC. This translates into CASSFRTAQETQYF.

This chain connects TRBV27 to TRBJ2-3; 8 nucleotides agree with TRBD1. V shed 5 bases and J 1 base; nucleotides not matched to a gene: 5. Per germline, CDR1 MNHEY and CDR2 SMNVEV (reference sequence). This CDR3 region has 15 residues. The CDR3 loop reads CASSPEGQGTDTQYF. Here the CDR3 DNA reads TGTGCCAGCAGTCCCGAGGGACAGGGCACAGATACGCAGTATTTT.

This clone has more than one count but fewer than ten. The chain recombines TRBV19 with TRBJ2-3; D is unclear. V lost 10 bases to trimming and J lost 0 bases, with 11 bases between them. Germline-derived CDR1 and CDR2 are LNHDA and SQIVND (reference sequence). This CDR3 is built from 13 residues. The CDR3 sequence: CATKRMSTDTQYF. Written as DNA, the CDR3 is TGTGCCACCAAGAGGATGAGCACAGATACGCAGTATTTT. The whole variable domain, filled in from reference TRBV19 and TRBJ2-3, reads DGGITQSPKYLFRKEGQNVTLSCEQNLNHDAMYWYRQDPGQGLRLIYYSQIVNDFQKGDIAEGYSVSREKKESFPLTVTSAQKNPTAFYLCATKRMSTDTQYFGPGTRLTVL.

The rearrangement uses TRBV30 and TRBJ1-1; D gene unclear. This CDR3 has 11 amino acids. Germline V CDR1 and CDR2: GTSNPN, SVGIG (reference sequence). The V end was cut by 4 bases, the J end by 5 bases, with 8 bases between. The CDR3 DNA reads TGTGCCTGGATTCGGAGAACTGAAGCTTTCTTT. It yields the protein CAWIRRTEAFF.

The CDR3 sequence: CAISDPQGPYGYTF. The CDR3 nucleotides read TGTGCCATCAGTGACCCCCAGGGACCTTATGGCTACACCTTC. The chain has TRBV10-3 and TRBJ1-2, with D perhaps TRBD1 (5 bases). Germline assignment: CDR1 ENHRY and CDR2 SYGVKD. There are 14 residues in the CDR3. V lost 3 bases, J lost 5 bases, and 13 bases lay in between.

The chain carries TRBV30 and TRBJ1-1; the D is unclear. The germline V and J ends were trimmed by 0 bases and 0 bases, with 5 bases remaining between them. Germline CDR1 is GTSNPN and CDR2 is SVGIG (reference sequence). The CDR3 sequence is 13 residues long. CDR3 amino acids: CAWSVHLNTEAFF. The CDR3 nucleotides read TGTGCCTGGAGTGTACACCTGAACACTGAAGCTTTCTTT.

This clone was observed a handful of times. The rearrangement links TRBV7-9 to TRBJ1-5, with D hard to call. Germline V CDR1 and CDR2: SEHNR, FQNEAQ (reference sequence). This CDR3 is built from 13 residues. V was shortened by 3 bases and J by 7 bases, with 10 bases between the two germline ends. The CDR3 sequence: CASSLAQNQPQHF. CDR3 nucleotide sequence: TGTGCCAGCAGCTTGGCACAAAACCAGCCCCAGCATTTT. The full variable domain, rest sourced from reference TRBV7-9 and TRBJ1-5, is DTGVSQNPRHKITKRGQNVTFRCDPISEHNRLYWYRQTLGQGPEFLTYFQNEAQLEKSRLLSDRFSAERPKGSFSTLEIQRTEQGDSAMYLCASSLAQNQPQHFGDGTRLSIL.

The chain couples TRBV4-1 to TRBJ1-1; D unresolved. V gave up 0 bases and J gave up 0 bases, with 8 bases separating them. This CDR3 comprises 15 residues. CDR1 and CDR2 (germline): MGHRA, YSYEKL. In nucleotides, the CDR3 is TGCGCCAGCAGCCAAGAGGAAGCGATGAACACTGAAGCTTTCTTT. Translated, it gives CASSQEEAMNTEAFF.

This chain connects TRBV13 to TRBJ1-3; perhaps TRBD1 as D (6 bases). In germline, CDR1 is PRHDT, CDR2 FYEKMQ (reference sequence). Trimming left V 8 bases short and J 8 bases short, with 19 bases between. There are 14 residues in the CDR3. Here the CDR3 DNA reads TGTGCCAGCGCATGGGGGGCAGTTCATGACACCATATATTTT. Its translation is CASAWGAVHDTIYF.

The V gene is TRBV29-1, the J gene TRBJ1-2; 9 positions agree with TRBD1. V shed 2 bases and J 2 bases; nucleotides not matched to a gene: 6. The CDR3 spans 15 residues. Looked up from germline, CDR1 is SQVTM and CDR2 is ANQGSEA. The CDR3 protein is CSVETGQGRNYGYTF. CDR3 sequence (DNA): TGCAGCGTTGAAACCGGACAGGGGCGAAACTATGGCTACACCTTC.

This clone was seen only a few times. The rearrangement uses TRBV9 and TRBJ1-4, with a possible D match to TRBD1 (5 bases). Trimming cost V 4 bases and J 8 bases, with 18 bases left between them. CDR3 length equals 15 residues. Germline CDR1 is SGDLS and CDR2 is YYNGEE. The CDR3 nucleotides read TGTGCCAGCAGCTCTGACAGCCATGCAGGGGAAAAACTGTTTTTT. Translating gives CASSSDSHAGEKLFF.

A few counts support this clone. This chain uses TRBV15 with TRBJ1-6; TRBD1 matches at 7 bases. The CDR3 extends over 15 amino acids. Germline V gene lookup returns CDR1 LNHNV and CDR2 YYDKDF (reference sequence). The V segment lost 7 bases and the J segment 10 bases; nucleotides outside the gene matches: 13. In DNA, the CDR3 is TGTGCCACCAACCTACGAGGGGGCGCGGGGTCACCCCTCCACTTT. Translated, it gives CATNLRGGAGSPLHF.

This clone was found a few times. This chain connects TRBV5-1 to TRBJ2-7, with TRBD1 as a possible D gene (5 bases). V was trimmed by 0 bases and J by 0 bases, leaving 10 bases between them. The CDR3 totals 15 residues. Germline-derived CDR1 and CDR2 are SGHRS and YFSETQ. The CDR3 coding sequence is TGCGCCAGCAGCTTGGAAGGGGTGAGCTCCTACGAGCAGTACTTC. Its protein is CASSLEGVSSYEQYF.

V usage is TRBV2 and J usage is TRBJ2-5; a weak D match, TRBD2 (5 bases). Trimming cost V 10 bases and J 1 base, with 10 bases left between them. Per the germline V gene, CDR1 is SNHLY and CDR2 is FYNNEI. CDR3 length equals 12 residues. This CDR3 reads CATGRAQETQYF. The CDR3 DNA reads as TGTGCCACCGGGCGGGCCCAAGAGACCCAGTACTTC.

CDR3 loop: CATQGVTNTGELFF. The CDR3 nucleotides read TGTGCCACCCAGGGGGTCACGAACACCGGGGAGCTGTTTTTT. This rearrangement joins TRBV6-5 to TRBJ2-2; TRBD1 matches 7 bases. Germline values: CDR1 MNHEY, CDR2 SVGAGI. V was pared by 10 bases and J by 0 bases, with 5 bases of the junction left unmatched. The CDR3 is 14 amino acids.